This is a list of T cell receptor beta chains from one sample in a study of shared clonotypes between healthy human individuals. Method: immunoSEQ multiplex PCR; TCRdb's copy keeps in-frame clones and lacks some. The sample lists some 2 million clones, less than 95% occurring once. Specimen: naive CD8+ T cells sorted from blood. These receptors all stem from a man younger than 35 in good health. Each CDR3 is given with its conserved first and last residue. D genes are given only for firm matches. Only part of the rows carry a size: once, few, many, or a class if the clone is expanded.

d_gene | j_gene | abundance | v_gene | CDR3aa | CDR3nt
TRBD1 | TRBJ2-5 | - | TRBV5-5 | CASSRRDREPQETQYF | TGTGCCAGCAGCCGACGGGACAGGGAGCCCCAAGAGACCCAGTACTTC
- | TRBJ2-3 | - | TRBV2 | CASSEDSYTDTQYF | TGTGCCAGCAGTGAAGACAGCTACACAGATACGCAGTATTTT
TRBD2 | TRBJ2-7 | - | TRBV9 | CASSVAGTSGYEQYF | TGTGCCAGCAGCGTAGCCGGGACTAGCGGATACGAGCAGTACTTC
- | TRBJ2-2 | - | TRBV28 | CASSLRDTGELFF | TGTGCCAGCAGTTTAAGGGATACCGGGGAGCTGTTTTTT
TRBD1 | TRBJ2-3 | - | TRBV5-1 | CASSLAAGGDTDTQYF | TGCGCCAGCAGCTTGGCCGCAGGGGGCGACACAGATACGCAGTATTTT
TRBD1 | TRBJ2-7 | - | TRBV6-5 | CASGSTGVSYEQYF | TGTGCCAGCGGGTCAACAGGGGTATCGTACGAGCAGTACTTC
- | TRBJ2-7 | - | TRBV12-5 | CASGLALHQYF | TGTGCTAGTGGTTTGGCCCTCCACCAGTACTTC
- | TRBJ2-2 | - | TRBV27 | CASSFNTGELFF | TGTGCCAGCAGTTTCAACACCGGGGAGCTGTTTTTT
- | TRBJ1-6 | - | TRBV11-2 | CASSRTPGPLYSPLHF | TGTGCCAGCAGCCGTACCCCGGGGCCCCTTTATTCACCCCTCCACTTT
TRBD1 | TRBJ2-7 | - | TRBV9 | CASSAELQGARDEQYF | TGTGCCAGCAGCGCTGAATTACAGGGGGCGCGGGACGAGCAGTACTTC
TRBD2 | TRBJ2-7 | - | TRBV29-1 | CSVEDLGLAGGEQYF | TGCAGCGTTGAAGATTTGGGACTAGCGGGAGGCGAGCAGTACTTC
- | TRBJ2-2 | - | TRBV27 | CASSSNKGPLTGELFF | TGTGCCAGCAGTTCGAATAAGGGACCACTCACCGGGGAGCTGTTTTTT
- | TRBJ2-5 | - | TRBV6-5 | CASSYNRLAETQYF | TGTGCCAGCAGTTATAATAGGCTCGCGGAGACCCAGTACTTC
TRBD2 | TRBJ2-7 | - | TRBV27 | CASHGLVQDEQYF | TGTGCCAGCCATGGACTAGTCCAGGACGAGCAGTACTTC
- | TRBJ2-7 | - | TRBV2 | CASSVSTNYEQYF | TGTGCCAGCAGTGTTTCTACGAACTACGAGCAGTACTTC
- | TRBJ1-2 | - | TRBV29-1 | CSVDEELYGYTF | TGCAGCGTTGATGAGGAGTTATATGGCTACACCTTC
- | TRBJ1-2 | - | TRBV28 | CASSFLAVGTYGYTF | TGTGCCAGCAGTTTTCTGGCGGTGGGGACCTATGGCTACACCTTC
- | TRBJ1-5 | - | TRBV27 | CASSFRGAAGPQHF | TGTGCCAGCAGCTTTCGTGGGGCCGCGGGGCCCCAGCATTTT
- | TRBJ1-3 | - | TRBV7-8 | CASSHSTGPSGNTIYF | TGTGCCAGCAGCCATTCGACAGGACCCTCTGGAAACACCATATATTTT
- | TRBJ1-2 | - | TRBV6-1 | CASSEGAVGYGYTF | TGTGCCAGCAGTGAAGGGGCGGTAGGATATGGCTACACCTTC
- | TRBJ1-1 | - | TRBV10-3 | CAISESPEMNTEAFF | TGTGCCATCAGTGAGTCGCCGGAAATGAACACTGAAGCTTTCTTT
- | TRBJ2-7 | - | TRBV11-2 | CASSWDRYEQYF | TGTGCCAGCAGCTGGGACCGCTACGAGCAGTACTTC
- | TRBJ2-7 | - | TRBV9 | CASSPAPRYEQYF | TGTGCCAGCAGCCCCGCCCCTCGATACGAGCAGTACTTC
TRBD1 | TRBJ1-4 | - | TRBV28 | CASSLNLGQGLFF | TGTGCCAGCAGTCTCAACTTGGGACAGGGACTGTTTTTT
TRBD2 | TRBJ2-2 | - | TRBV7-2 | CASSFRASGRGGELFF | TGTGCCAGCAGCTTCAGGGCTAGCGGGAGGGGAGGGGAGCTGTTTTTT
- | TRBJ2-7 | - | TRBV5-6 | CASSLGPPLSEENSYEQYF | TGTGCCAGCAGCTTGGGGCCCCCCTTATCGGAGGAGAATTCCTACGAGCAGTACTTC
- | TRBJ1-4 | - | TRBV6-1 | CASSNEGDPNEKLFF | TGTGCCAGCAGTAACGAGGGGGATCCTAATGAAAAACTGTTTTTT
TRBD2 | TRBJ2-3 | once | TRBV2 | CASRALAGGSTDTQYF | TGTGCCAGCAGGGCACTAGCGGGGGGGTCCACAGATACGCAGTATTTT
TRBD2 | TRBJ2-1 | - | TRBV7-9 | CASSTGLGTNDEQFF | TGTGCCAGCAGCACGGGACTAGGTACGAATGATGAGCAGTTCTTC
TRBD1 | TRBJ2-7 | - | TRBV7-8 | CASSLDRGYEQYF | TGTGCCAGCAGCTTGGACAGGGGGTACGAGCAGTACTTC
TRBD1 | TRBJ1-5 | - | TRBV2 | CASTGGQGNQPQHF | TGTGCCAGCACTGGGGGACAGGGGAATCAGCCCCAGCATTTT